Listed here are 28 T cell receptor beta chains from one sample, sequenced in a study of T cells in localized non-small cell lung cancer. The assay was immunoSEQ multiplex PCR, and TCRdb's table has in-frame clones only and misses some. The repertoire consists of tens of thousands of clones, with 75% to 90% occurring once and the leading ten covering roughly 4%. The sample consisted of peripheral blood, taken before any cancer treatment. The receptors were gathered from a woman aged 40-70 years with stage I lung adenocarcinoma.

The V call is TRBV2, the J call TRBJ2-1, with no clear D. V was pared by 1 base and J by 0 bases, with 7 bases between. Germline-derived CDR1 and CDR2 are SNHLY and FYNNEI. The length of the CDR3 is 15 residues. CDR3 residues: CASSEGRSSYNEQFF. CDR3 sequence (DNA): TGTGCCAGCAGTGAAGGTAGGAGCTCCTACAATGAGCAGTTCTTC.

This chain links TRBV27 with TRBJ2-1; TRBD1 agrees at 7 bases. The CDR3 is 17 amino acids. The germline V gene has CDR1 MNHEY and CDR2 SMNVEV (reference sequence). With 3 bases clipped from V and 7 bases from J, the junction kept 15 bases outside the gene matches. This CDR3 reads CASSFRMRDRAWNEQFF. The CDR3 coding sequence is TGTGCCAGCAGTTTTCGTATGAGAGACAGGGCGTGGAATGAGCAGTTCTTC.

The chain combines TRBV29-1 with TRBJ2-4; a weak D match, TRBD1 (6 bases). Trimming cost V 4 bases and J 8 bases, with 18 bases left between them. The germline V gene encodes CDR1 SQVTM and CDR2 ANQGSEA. The CDR3 totals 14 residues. CDR3 in amino acids: CSVAPQGIGDIQYF. For the CDR3, the DNA is TGCAGCGTTGCCCCCCAGGGGATAGGAGACATTCAGTACTTC.

In its sample, this clone was seen once. The J gene is TRBJ1-3, the V gene TRBV6-1; no reliable D call. The CDR3 runs 16 residues. CDR1 and CDR2 (germline): MNHNS, SASEGT. Trimming removed 0 bases at V and 4 bases at J, with 13 bases between. In DNA, the CDR3 is TGTGCCAGCAGTGAAGCGCTACCGGGGTGGGGAAACACCATATATTTT. Residues: CASSEALPGWGNTIYF.

The rearrangement links TRBV19 to TRBJ1-1; TRBD1 agrees at 8 bases. The V segment lost 2 bases and the J segment 0 bases; nucleotides outside the gene matches: 11. The CDR3 length is 18 residues. CDR1 and CDR2 (germline): LNHDA, SQIVND (reference sequence). CDR3 amino acids: CASSIRRTGRLLNTEAFF. For the CDR3, the DNA is TGTGCCAGTAGTATACGCCGGACAGGGCGATTACTGAACACTGAAGCTTTCTTT.

The V and J genes are TRBV2 and TRBJ2-3, with D perhaps matching TRBD1 or TRBD2 (6 bases each). Per germline, CDR1 SNHLY and CDR2 FYNNEI. Between the trimmed V and J ends, which lost 6 bases and 3 bases, there was a span of 16 bases. The CDR3 totals 15 residues. CDR3 amino acids: CASSPVGGGTDTQYF. In DNA form, the CDR3 reads TGTGCCAGCAGCCCTGTCGGAGGGGGGACAGATACGCAGTATTTT.

J is TRBJ1-1 and V is TRBV5-1; 7 nucleotides match TRBD1. The CDR3 runs 14 residues. Trimming cost V 2 bases and J 0 bases; bases outside gene matches: 1. Germline CDR1 is SGHRS and CDR2 is YFSETQ. In DNA, the CDR3 is TGCGCCAGCAGCTTAGGACAGGTGAACACTGAAGCTTTCTTT. Protein product: CASSLGQVNTEAFF. The entire variable domain, with the rest obtained from reference TRBV5-1 and TRBJ1-1, is as follows: KAGVTQTPRYLIKTRGQQVTLSCSPISGHRSVSWYQQTPGQGLQFLFEYFSETQRNKGNFPGRFSGRQFSNSRSEMNVSTLELGDSALYLCASSLGQVNTEAFFGQGTRLTVV.

The chain uses TRBV4-3 and TRBJ2-1; TRBD2 matches at 9 bases. The germline V gene encodes CDR1 LGHNA and CDR2 YSLEER. This CDR3 contains 17 residues. The V gene end was trimmed by 0 bases and the J gene end by 7 bases; junction bases not matched to a gene: 10. The CDR3 DNA reads TGCGCCAGCAGCCAAGATGGGGCTAGCGGGGCCCCTAATGAGCAGTTCTTC. It yields the protein CASSQDGASGAPNEQFF.

The V and J genes are TRBV6-1 and TRBJ2-1, with 10 bases fitting TRBD2. In germline, CDR1 is MNHNS, CDR2 SASEGT. Losses at the gene ends were 4 bases for V and 7 bases for J; bases not matched to a gene: 13. The CDR3 loop spans 17 amino acids. CDR3 residues: CASSAMGGAGGLNEQFF. The CDR3 DNA reads as TGTGCCAGCAGTGCCATGGGGGGAGCGGGGGGGCTGAATGAGCAGTTCTTC.

The rearrangement uses TRBV4-1 and TRBJ1-5, with 10 bases matching TRBD1. Germline-derived CDR1 and CDR2 are MGHRA and YSYEKL. J was trimmed by 3 bases and V by 4 bases; bases with no gene match: 12. This CDR3 is built from 18 residues. The chain's CDR3 is CASSRTSPGQGNNQPQHF. CDR3 nucleotide sequence: TGCGCCAGCAGCCGGACCTCCCCGGGACAGGGGAACAATCAGCCCCAGCATTTT.

The chain links TRBV14 to TRBJ2-5; D may be TRBD1 or TRBD2 (6 bases each). V lost 2 bases, J lost 5 bases, and 9 bases lay in between. The germline V gene encodes CDR1 SGHDN and CDR2 FVKESK. The CDR3 is made up of 13 amino acids. The CDR3 coding sequence is TGTGCCAGCAGCCAAAACGGGGGCGAGACCCAGTACTTC. Translation: CASSQNGGETQYF.

The chain employs TRBV7-6 and TRBJ2-7; D is unresolved. Looked up from germline, CDR1 is SGHVS and CDR2 is FNYEAQ. V gave up 4 bases and J gave up 3 bases, with 7 bases separating them. This CDR3 has 12 residues. CDR3 residues: CASSYKGYEQYF. In DNA form, the CDR3 reads TGTGCCAGCAGCTATAAGGGCTACGAGCAGTACTTC.

The chain couples TRBV12-1 to TRBJ1-6; the DNA was not used to check the table's D call, TRBD1. TRBV12-1 is a listed pseudogene. The CDR3 contains 15 residues. CDR3: CASSFSGHSNSPLHF. The CDR3 nucleotides are TGTGCCAGCAGCTTTTCGGGACATTCGAATTCACCCCTCCACTTT.

The V call is TRBV27, the J call TRBJ1-1, with D unclear. Trimming removed 3 bases from V and 1 base from J, with 6 bases in between. The CDR3 covers 13 residues. Germline-derived CDR1 and CDR2 are MNHEY and SMNVEV (reference sequence). The CDR3 protein is CASSFSGNTEAFF. In DNA form, the CDR3 reads TGTGCCAGCAGTTTTTCGGGGAACACTGAAGCTTTCTTT.

The chain links TRBV30 to TRBJ1-2; D unclear. The CDR3 has 12 residues. The germline CDR1 and CDR2 sequences are GTSNPN and SVGIG (reference sequence). The V and J ends lost 8 bases and 4 bases respectively, with 14 bases between them. CDR3 nucleotides: TGTGCCAAGAAGGGTTTGACCTATGGCTACACCTTC. It yields the protein CAKKGLTYGYTF.

This chain uses TRBV5-1 with TRBJ1-4; tentative D call: TRBD1 (6 bases). The CDR3 extends over 16 amino acids. Germline V gene data show CDR1 as SGHRS and CDR2 as YFSETQ. Trimming shortened V by 0 bases and J by 3 bases, and 12 bases separated the two germline ends. Here the CDR3 reads CASSLGTAGSNEKLFF. The CDR3 DNA follows: TGCGCCAGCAGCTTGGGGACAGCCGGATCTAATGAAAAACTGTTTTTT.

The rearrangement links TRBV7-8 to TRBJ2-1; 9 nucleotides match TRBD2. The length of the CDR3 is 16 residues. After removal of 1 base from V and 9 bases from J, the junction contained 10 bases not matched to a gene. The germline V gene encodes CDR1 SGHVS and CDR2 FQNEAQ. The CDR3 sequence is CASSLDGRGGAGEQFF. CDR3 DNA: TGTGCCAGCAGCTTAGATGGTCGCGGGGGGGCGGGTGAGCAGTTCTTC.

This clone has a handful of counts. The rearrangement uses TRBV4-3 and TRBJ2-1, with a weak D call TRBD1 (5 bases). In germline, CDR1 is LGHNA, CDR2 YSLEER. V was trimmed by 1 base and J by 5 bases, leaving 12 bases between them. This CDR3 contains 15 residues. CDR3 in DNA: TGCGCCAGCAGCCAAGCAGGGTTAATTAACAATGAGCAGTTCTTC. Translated: CASSQAGLINNEQFF.

This clone turned up a few times. This chain connects TRBV19 to TRBJ2-7; the match to TRBD2 covers 8 bases. The length of the CDR3 is 15 residues. Trimming removed 1 base from V and 2 bases from J; junction bases left unmatched: 4. Per germline, CDR1 LNHDA and CDR2 SQIVND (reference sequence). The CDR3 is CASSIAAGAPYEQYF. The CDR3, as DNA: TGTGCCAGTAGTATAGCAGCGGGGGCCCCCTACGAGCAGTACTTC.

This clone was counted a single time. The V call is TRBV30, the J call TRBJ2-3; no firm D call. The CDR3 totals 12 residues. Germline lookup yields CDR1 GTSNPN and CDR2 SVGIG (reference sequence). The V end lost 2 bases, the J end lost 2 bases, and 5 bases lay between the germline ends. The CDR3: CAWSPFTDTQYF. CDR3 coding DNA: TGTGCCTGGAGTCCGTTCACAGATACGCAGTATTTT.

The V and J genes are TRBV7-2 and TRBJ2-7; 10 positions match TRBD2. Trimming at V came to 5 bases and at J to 4 bases, leaving 8 bases not matched to a gene. Germline V gene data show CDR1 as SGHTA and CDR2 as FQGNSA. The CDR3 loop spans 15 amino acids. The CDR3 loop reads CASSLERGGPYEQYF. The CDR3 DNA reads TGTGCCAGCAGCCTAGAGCGGGGGGGCCCATACGAGCAGTACTTC.

V usage is TRBV6-5 and J usage is TRBJ1-6, with D possibly being TRBD1 (6 bases). This CDR3 is 14 amino acids long. Germline CDR1 reads MNHEY; CDR2 reads SVGAGI. Trimming stripped 2 bases from V and 10 bases from J, with 12 bases between. The CDR3 DNA follows: TGTGCCAGCAGTTACGTACAGGGACCCTCACCCCTCCACTTT. This translates into CASSYVQGPSPLHF.

The rearrangement links TRBV28 to TRBJ1-1, with a possible D match to TRBD1 (5 bases). This CDR3 comprises 19 residues. The V end lost 3 bases, the J end lost 9 bases, and 32 bases lay between the germline ends. Germline V gene lookup returns CDR1 MDHEN and CDR2 SYDVKM. The CDR3 nucleotides read TGTGCCAGCAGTTTTCTTGGGCCCTCGGGAGGGGCGAACCAGATAAAAGCTTTCTTT. Its translation is CASSFLGPSGGANQIKAFF.

The rearrangement joins TRBV18 to TRBJ1-2, with 9 bases fitting TRBD1. The length of the CDR3 is 15 residues. Trimming at V came to 0 bases and at J to 5 bases, leaving 4 bases not matched to a gene. CDR1 and CDR2 from the germline V gene are KGHSH and LQKENI. CDR3 DNA sequence: TGTGCCAGCTCACCACCCGGGACAGGGAGATATGGCTACACCTTC. Translated, it gives CASSPPGTGRYGYTF.

In the case of this clone: This specimen includes other DNA sequences encoding the same CDR3. This chain uses TRBV9 with TRBJ2-3, with D possibly being TRBD1 or TRBD2 (5 bases each). There are 14 residues in the CDR3. Trimming stripped 2 bases from V and 3 bases from J, with 10 bases between. Germline lookup yields CDR1 SGDLS and CDR2 YYNGEE. The CDR3 spells CASSVGVGTDTQYF. As DNA, the CDR3 is TGTGCCAGCAGCGTGGGGGTGGGGACAGATACGCAGTATTTT.

On this clone itself: This could be a read error, since a much larger clone is one nucleotide away. V and J are TRBV9 and TRBJ2-7; 10 bases are a match to TRBD1. Germline CDR1 SGDLS, CDR2 YYNGEE. The CDR3 covers 13 residues. The trim removed 4 bases at V and 3 bases at J, leaving 1 base unmatched. The CDR3 DNA reads as TGTGCCAGCAGCCGGGACAGGGGCTACGAGCAGTACTTC. Translation: CASSRDRGYEQYF.

This clone was detected only once. The J gene is TRBJ2-5, the V gene TRBV10-3; D gene unclear. This CDR3 is 11 amino acids long. Germline V gene sequence: CDR1 ENHRY, CDR2 SYGVKD. V dropped 6 bases and J dropped 3 bases, with 5 bases sitting between them. The CDR3 region is CAIRQEETQYF. The CDR3, as DNA: TGTGCCATCAGGCAAGAAGAGACCCAGTACTTC.

The V and J genes are TRBV9 and TRBJ1-6; D is undetermined. Germline V gene sequence: CDR1 SGDLS, CDR2 YYNGEE. There are 13 residues in the CDR3. Trimming took 0 bases from V and 10 from J, leaving 8 bases between them. The CDR3: CASSVAEVSPLHF. CDR3 nucleotide sequence: TGTGCCAGCAGCGTAGCAGAAGTATCACCCCTCCACTTT.